What follows is one T cell receptor (beta chain) and its context. Its matching antigen is unknown. With V trimmed by 5 bases and J by 0 bases, 9 bases remained unmatched. Germline CDR1 and CDR2: DFQATT and SNEGSKA (reference sequence). This CDR3 has 15 residues. Reasons for excluding patients were uncontrolled infection, other autoimmune disease, pregnancy or lactation. Orbital computed tomography and thyroid ultrasound, together with serum TRAb and thyroxine and clinical symptoms, were used for diagnoses. Amplification yielded TCR beta CDR3 regions, with RNA transcripts as the source. The TCR CDR3 was amplified in a first-round RT-PCR using the HTBI primer set. TCRdb re-called the multiplex PCR reads with MiXCR, one entry per CDR3 protein. The data contain approximately 700,000 distinct CDR3 sequences, 45% of them seen just once; the ten biggest clones take up about 7.2%. This record comes from a study of T cells in Graves' hyperthyroidism and ophthalmopathy. Study-wide points: Ophthalmopathy stood apart from stable hyperthyroidism in a 13 V-J model. Ophthalmopathy, which appeared later, was predicted by the model a median approximately 6 months before onset.

V is TRBV20-1 and J is TRBJ2-7; 8 positions agree with TRBD1. Material: peripheral blood or thyroid tissue (not recorded which). This TCR was sampled from an adult man with Graves' disease, either hyperthyroidism or ophthalmopathy (not recorded which). The CDR3 DNA sequence: TGCAGTGCTCAGGACCCGGGACAGGTCTCCTACGAGCAGTACTTC. Translation gives CSAQDPGQVSYEQYF.